These 16 T cell receptor beta chains were all obtained from the same sample, sequenced in a study of shared clonotypes between healthy human individuals. TCRdb keeps only in-frame clones here, not all; method: immunoSEQ multiplex PCR. The sample has 2,500,000 or so clones; 80% to 95% are singletons. The sequencing input was naive CD4+ T cells from PBMCs. Subset given: CD45RA+ positively selected. These receptors came from a man aged 18 to 30 in good health. Some clones in this sample may be carry-over from other donors' samples.

A single count supports this clone. V gene TRBV23-1 combines with J gene TRBJ1-3; D gene ambiguous. TRBV23-1 is an ORF for which the function is uncertain. The CDR3 runs to 15 residues. V lost 4 bases and J 0 bases, leaving 10 bases between the germline ends. The DNA for the CDR3 is TGCGCCAGCAGTCTCCTTCGGGTCTCTGGAAACACCATATATTTT. It codes for CASSLLRVSGNTIYF.

The chain is built from TRBV7-9 and TRBJ2-3, with D perhaps TRBD2 (6 bases). CDR3 size: 15 residues. V was trimmed by 5 bases and J by 4 bases, leaving 16 bases between them. From germline, CDR1 is SEHNR and CDR2 FQNEAQ (reference sequence). This CDR3 reads CASSMTGGGSDTQYF. The CDR3 DNA follows: TGTGCCAGCAGCATGACTGGGGGAGGCTCAGATACGCAGTATTTT.

The rearrangement uses TRBV2 and TRBJ2-7, with 7 bases fitting TRBD2. Per the germline V gene, CDR1 is SNHLY and CDR2 is FYNNEI. The CDR3 consists of 14 residues. J lost 2 bases, V lost 4 bases, and 5 bases had no gene match. The CDR3 loop is CASSVEGGAYEQYF. The CDR3 DNA is TGTGCCAGCAGTGTAGAGGGAGGGGCCTACGAGCAGTACTTC.

The rearrangement links TRBV5-1 to TRBJ2-7; D assignment may be TRBD1 or TRBD2 (5 bases each). From germline, CDR1 is SGHRS and CDR2 YFSETQ. CDR3 length: 14 residues. The ends were cut back, 2 bases at V and 3 bases at J, with 12 bases in the middle. CDR3 sequence: CASSFSGTDYEQYF. The CDR3 DNA is TGCGCCAGCAGCTTTTCCGGGACGGACTACGAGCAGTACTTC. Looking up the rest from reference TRBV5-1 and TRBJ2-7 gives the full variable domain: KAGVTQTPRYLIKTRGQQVTLSCSPISGHRSVSWYQQTPGQGLQFLFEYFSETQRNKGNFPGRFSGRQFSNSRSEMNVSTLELGDSALYLCASSFSGTDYEQYFGPGTRLTVT.

The rearrangement links TRBV12-2 to TRBJ2-7; the table gives TRBD2 as D, unverified against the DNA. TRBV12-2 is a listed pseudogene. CDR3 length: 18 amino acids. CDR3 nucleotides: TGTGCAAGTCGCTTGCGAAGGCCGGCCGAAGCGGGAGCTCACGAGCAGTACTTC. Protein sequence: CASRLRRPAEAGAHEQYF.

The J gene is TRBJ2-5, the V gene TRBV7-3; 8 bases fit TRBD2. Germline CDR1 is SGHTA and CDR2 is FQGTGA. CDR3 length equals 12 residues. J gave up 11 bases and V 5 bases, and 7 bases lay outside the gene matches. The CDR3 sequence is CASSQGLVGQYF. CDR3 in DNA: TGTGCCAGCAGCCAGGGACTAGTCGGGCAGTACTTC.

The chain carries TRBV7-8 and TRBJ1-5; no clear D gene. Germline CDR1 is SGHVS and CDR2 is FQNEAQ. The CDR3 has 15 residues. Trimming removed 0 bases at V and 4 bases at J, with 10 bases between. CDR3 residues: CASSLAQVWNQPQHF. The CDR3 DNA reads as TGTGCCAGCAGCTTAGCGCAGGTCTGGAATCAGCCCCAGCATTTT.

This clone occurred once. V is TRBV27 and J is TRBJ2-1; D might be TRBD2 (6 bases). The CDR3 sequence is 14 residues long. V was clipped by 3 bases and J by 7 bases, with 13 bases between them. The germline V gene has CDR1 MNHEY and CDR2 SMNVEV (reference sequence). The CDR3 DNA reads TGTGCCAGCAGTTTTGGGCGGGGCCGAAATGAGCAGTTCTTC. Translation gives CASSFGRGRNEQFF.

The J gene is TRBJ2-3, the V gene TRBV5-1; TRBD1 matches at 7 bases. The V and J ends lost 3 bases and 5 bases, in that order; junction bases with no gene match: 9. CDR1 and CDR2 from the germline V gene are SGHRS and YFSETQ. This CDR3 contains 15 residues. The CDR3: CASSSGQTAEDTQYF. The CDR3 coding sequence is TGCGCCAGCAGCTCGGGACAGACGGCCGAAGATACGCAGTATTTT.

In regard to this clone: The same CDR3 arises from other DNA sequences in this sample as well. The chain uses TRBV5-1 and TRBJ1-1; the D is unclear. V was trimmed by 4 bases and J by 1 base, leaving 8 bases between them. The germline V gene has CDR1 SGHRS and CDR2 YFSETQ. There are 13 residues in the CDR3. The CDR3 sequence is CASSRDTNTEAFF. Here the CDR3 DNA reads TGCGCCAGCAGCCGTGACACGAACACTGAAGCTTTCTTT.

With respect to this clone: Within the sample, other DNA sequences also encode this same CDR3. J is TRBJ2-7 and V is TRBV6-5; D may be TRBD1 (6 bases). Trimming took off 2 bases at V and 2 bases at J, with 10 bases between the two ends. The CDR3 sequence is 14 residues long. Germline CDR1 is MNHEY and CDR2 is SVGAGI. CDR3 loop: CASSYRTGTYEQYF. The CDR3 nucleotides are TGTGCCAGCAGTTACAGAACAGGGACCTACGAGCAGTACTTC.

The chain carries TRBV7-9 and TRBJ1-2; 9 bases map to TRBD1. V was pared by 5 bases and J by 3 bases, with 13 bases of the junction left unmatched. In germline, CDR1 is SEHNR, CDR2 FQNEAQ (reference sequence). CDR3 length equals 17 residues. This chain's CDR3 is CASSDGTGIVQHYGYTF. For the CDR3, the DNA is TGTGCCAGCAGCGACGGGACAGGGATAGTACAGCACTATGGCTACACCTTC.

This sequence joins TRBV4-1 and TRBJ2-3; D gene ambiguous. Germline V gene data show CDR1 as MGHRA and CDR2 as YSYEKL. CDR3 length equals 14 residues. Trimming left V 3 bases short and J 2 bases short, with 9 bases between. For the CDR3, the DNA is TGCGCCAGCAGCCACCCAGGAGTCACAGATACGCAGTATTTT. Translation gives CASSHPGVTDTQYF.

The chain joins TRBV5-1 to TRBJ2-3; 9 nucleotides line up with TRBD2. CDR1 SGHRS and CDR2 YFSETQ come from the germline V gene. V was clipped by 0 bases and J by 1 base; unmatched bases: 6. The CDR3 has 17 amino acids. The CDR3 reads CASSLVASGAGTDTQYF. CDR3 nucleotides: TGCGCCAGCAGCTTGGTGGCTAGCGGGGCCGGCACAGATACGCAGTATTTT. Looking up the rest from reference TRBV5-1 and TRBJ2-3 gives the full variable domain: KAGVTQTPRYLIKTRGQQVTLSCSPISGHRSVSWYQQTPGQGLQFLFEYFSETQRNKGNFPGRFSGRQFSNSRSEMNVSTLELGDSALYLCASSLVASGAGTDTQYFGPGTRLTVL.

V is TRBV4-3 and J is TRBJ2-1; D remains ambiguous. The germline V gene has CDR1 LGHNA and CDR2 YSLEER. The CDR3 length is 16 residues. The V end lost 0 bases, the J end lost 4 bases, and 13 bases lay between the germline ends. The CDR3 region has the DNA TGCGCCAGCAGCCAAGATCGACGAGCAGCTTACAATGAGCAGTTCTTC. This encodes CASSQDRRAAYNEQFF.

The chain has TRBV9 and TRBJ1-3; 8 nucleotides align to TRBD1. CDR1 and CDR2 from the germline V gene are SGDLS and YYNGEE. V dropped 4 bases and J dropped 0; count of bases not matched to a gene: 6. The CDR3 covers 16 residues. CDR3 DNA sequence: TGTGCCAGCAGCCCCGGACAGGGAGCCTCTGGAAACACCATATATTTT. Translated: CASSPGQGASGNTIYF. The full variable domain, rest sourced from reference TRBV9 and TRBJ1-3, is DSGVTQTPKHLITATGQRVTLRCSPRSGDLSVYWYQQSLDQGLQFLIQYYNGEERAKGNILERFSAQQFPDLHSELNLSSLELGDSALYFCASSPGQGASGNTIYFGEGSWLTVV.